This TCR beta chain was observed in a study of cytotoxic CD8 clonotypes in ibrutinib-treated CLL. V shed 6 bases and J shed 11 bases, with 28 bases lying between them. Germline V CDR1 and CDR2: MNHEY, SMNVEV (reference sequence). This CDR3 region has 16 residues. Points from the study as a whole: Once treatment began, public clonotypes, which were uncommon, contracted or stayed stable. Baseline values of clonality outstripped age-matched healthy donors and followed circulating CD8+ T-cell counts. Clonality increased with ibrutinib response but returned toward baseline at progression.

This clone was counted once. Its antigen is not identified. Sequencing was performed with immunoSEQ multiplex PCR; in TCRdb, only in-frame clones are kept and a portion is missing. The table lists under 300,000 clones, roughly 70% of them singletons. The receptor comes from a human donor with chronic lymphocytic leukemia. The chain couples TRBV27 to TRBJ2-5, with no clear D. The sample in question was PBMCs, obtained after 24 months of ibrutinib treatment. CDR3 DNA: TGTGCCAGCAGCTTGACTCTGGACCACTCGTTCTTAGGGCAGTACTTC. Translating it yields CASSLTLDHSFLGQYF.